This T cell receptor (beta chain) was retrieved from a study of T cells expressing NK-cell markers. Study-level points and caveats: In a group of several donors, dominant NKG2C+ clonotypes represented roughly 1.0-7.5% of CD8+ T cells. The study left the HCMV specificity of expanded NKG2C+ T cell clones unresolved.

This CDR3 is 18 amino acids long. CDR1 and CDR2 (germline): MNHNS, SASEGT. The TCR beta cDNA came from 5'RACE template switching with UMIs. TCRdb reanalyzed the 5' RACE reads and collapses them to one entry per CDR3 protein, without DNA. The repertoire table contains roughly 150,000 distinct CDR3 sequences. Regarding this clonotype: Its matching antigen is unknown.

This chain links TRBV6-1 with TRBJ2-7; TCRdb calls TRBD1, which cannot be checked without DNA. The sequenced material came from blood T cells: a sorted CD56 or NKG2C T cell subset, CD4+ or CD8+ T cells, or bulk PBMC T cells (not recorded which). This receptor was taken from a woman between 18 and 70 years old in good health. CDR3 region: CASIHGGKVSGASYEQYF.